This T cell receptor (beta chain) was recorded in a study of glioma-infiltrating T cells after dendritic cell vaccination. At the level of the study: Glioblastoma patients came from Phase I and II dendritic cell vaccination trials.

Notes on the study in general: Higher TCR clonality did not directly relate to longer survival.

CDR1 is SGHNT and CDR2 is YYREEE in the germline V gene (reference sequence). Trimming stripped 4 bases from V and 1 base from J, with 12 bases between. CDR3 length: 15 amino acids. Amplification used 60 V beta primers and 13 J beta primers. The data were produced by immunoSEQ multiplex PCR, yet TCRdb's version contains in-frame clones alone and is incomplete. The sample holds some 87,000 clones, more than 75% seen once. Only patients with spare fresh-frozen tumor and over two years of follow-up were included. As for this clone: Its matching antigen is unknown.

The sequence was obtained from a human donor with glioblastoma. Sequencing used blood, obtained before dendritic cell vaccination. V gene TRBV5-4 combines with J gene TRBJ2-1, with a tentative D call TRBD1 (7 bases). CDR3 region: CASSRSGGSYNEQFF. In DNA form, the CDR3 reads TGTGCCAGCAGCCGGTCAGGGGGGTCCTACAATGAGCAGTTCTTC.